This T cell receptor beta chain was sequenced during a study of T cells in Graves' hyperthyroidism and ophthalmopathy. Trimming removed 3 bases from V and 12 bases from J; junction bases left unmatched: 13. Germline V gene lookup returns CDR1 MNHNS and CDR2 SASEGT. The CDR3 sequence is 14 residues long. This clonotype was seen ten or more times. RNA transcripts yielded amplified TCR beta CDR3 regions. In the first-round RT-PCR of the TCR CDR3, the HTBI primer set was used. MiXCR, run by TCRdb on the multiplex PCR reads, gives a single entry per CDR3 protein. The sample has about 300,000 distinct CDR3 sequences, roughly 20% seen once.

Sequenced input: blood. This chain links TRBV6-1 with TRBJ1-1; 7 positions agree with TRBD1. The sequence came from a man over 45 with Graves' ophthalmopathy. The CDR3 region has the DNA TGTGCCAGCAGTGAGTCCACAACCGGGACAGATCCTTTCTTT. This codes for CASSESTTGTDPFF.